The clone carrying this T cell receptor (beta chain) was seen just once. Its antigen is undetermined. With 60 Vbeta and 13 Jbeta primers, the PCR was carried out. Some clones are missing from TCRdb's copy, which holds only in-frame ones; the method was immunoSEQ multiplex PCR. The repertoire holds about 190,000 clones, 82% seen once, with about 0.78% in the top ten. This entry comes from a study of cytomegalovirus exposure and HLA in healthy donors. Notes on the study in general: Being productive about 87% or about 30% of the time was typical of most TCR beta V segments in an earlier analysis.

Trimming took 0 bases from V and 9 from J, leaving 15 bases between them. The CDR3 has 15 amino acids. Germline CDR1 reads SGHVS; CDR2 reads FQNEAQ. Specimen: PBMCs. This rearrangement joins TRBV7-8 to TRBJ2-1; D is perhaps TRBD1 (6 bases). The sequence was obtained from a woman younger than 30 in good health and CMV-seronegative. CDR3 coding DNA: TGTGCCAGCAGCTTAGCCCCGGCAGGGGACGTTGAGCAGTTCTTC. It specifies CASSLAPAGDVEQFF.